The TCR beta chain described here comes from a study of early T cells in non-severe SARS-CoV-2 infection (dated by TCRdb to about 2021). Notes on the research overall: TCR sequencing used bulk RNA from unsorted whole blood, so alpha and beta chains could not be paired. What the study reported, not specific to this receptor: Matching against VDJdb was skewed toward anti-spike CD8 responses, likely underestimated virus-specific expansions, and missed private and CD4 specificities.

Library generation was performed with 5' RACE. The sequencer listed for this sample is NextSeq 500. The TCR library protocol attached unique molecular identifiers to individual cDNA molecules to correct for sequencing error and PCR bias. TCR alpha and beta chains were both sequenced, and the abundances of alpha and beta sequences in each sample were closely correlated with each other. The authors' analysis ran thus. Decombinator V4 was used to annotate the V gene, J gene and CDR3 of the TCR sequences. Expanded TCRs were defined as changing significantly between any two time points under a Poisson model with p below 0.0001. TCR abundances were normalised to the total number of TCRs sequenced per sample and were expressed as counts per million. MAIT TCRs were defined by TRAV1-2 paired with TRAJ12, TRAJ20 or TRAJ33, and iNKT TCRs by TRAV10 paired with TRAJ18. A search of VDJdb, accessed on 1 November 2021, was run for TCRs annotated to CMV, EBV and SARS-CoV-2, with TCRs annotated for multiple antigens excluded. TCRdb redid the processing of the public reads, applying fastp at Q25 and MiXCR, and retained in-frame beta chains. Rows with a matching CDR3 protein are joined into one entry that keeps the most common DNA and genes. In this record, the V and J calls reflect TCRdb's handling and not the investigators' own analysis. This sample holds about 83,000 distinct CDR3 sequences; around an eighth were observed only once. Approximately 7% of the sample goes to the ten largest clones.

This clonotype has just a few counts. Which antigen it targets is not known. No clone much larger than this one lies a single base away; base qualities are absent. V drops 4 bases and J drops 9 bases, leaving 16 bases in between. The CDR3 numbers 14 residues from cysteine through phenylalanine. Only the CDR3 portion is preserved as DNA: 42 bases, with reading frame beginning at the first base. CDR1 and CDR2, looked up from the germline V gene, are SNHLY and FYNNEI. Set within a cohort of healthcare workers in London, UK, this nested case-control study involved weekly PCR testing of nasopharyngeal swabs along with blood sampling. Healthcare workers were recruited between 23 and 31 March 2020, during the week of the UK lockdown, and were followed weekly for up to about 15 weeks.

Recombination linked TRBV2 to TRBJ2-1; a weak D assignment points to TRBD1 (5 bases agree). Sequencing was done on a sample of whole blood. This receptor was obtained from an adult who was a healthcare worker with PCR-confirmed SARS-CoV-2 infection or an uninfected control (not recorded which). Read as DNA, the sequence is TGTGCCAGCAGTGTACAGGCTTCCCCGGGTGAGCAGTTCTTC. It translates to CASSVQASPGEQFF.